This passage covers 19 T cell receptor beta chains from one sample sequenced in a study of OX40 agonist ivuxolimab in advanced cancers. Sequenced by immunoSEQ multiplex PCR; TCRdb stores in-frame clones only, minus some. The sample shows 50,000 to 60,000 clones, roughly four fifths of them seen only once. The material sequenced was CD4+ or CD8+ T cells sorted from blood, taken in a trial of the OX40 agonist ivuxolimab. All receptors come from an adult with an advanced solid tumor such as melanoma, head and neck, liver or kidney cancer.

This chain uses TRBV10-2 with TRBJ1-1, with a possible D match to TRBD1 (5 bases). This CDR3 region has 14 residues. V was trimmed by 6 bases and J by 4 bases, leaving 15 bases between them. Per the germline V gene, CDR1 is WSHSY and CDR2 is SAAADI. Here the CDR3 DNA reads TGCGCCAGCAGCAATACGGGGGGAGTCACTGAAGCTTTCTTT. It is translated as CASSNTGGVTEAFF.

The rearrangement links TRBV2 to TRBJ2-5; D is uncertain. From germline, CDR1 is SNHLY and CDR2 FYNNEI. Trimming left V 7 bases short and J 2 bases short, with 17 bases between. The CDR3 spans 15 residues. The CDR3 DNA is TGTGCCAGCACTGCGCTTCATGGTACACAAGAGACCCAGTACTTC. It is translated as CASTALHGTQETQYF.

The chain is built from TRBV4-1 and TRBJ1-1, with 7 bases fitting TRBD1. The J segment lost 1 base and the V segment lost 3 bases, leaving 11 bases of the junction unmatched. The V gene's germline CDR1 is MGHRA and CDR2 YSYEKL. The CDR3 length is 17 residues. CDR3 nucleotide sequence: TGCGCCAGCAGCCACCAGTTGGCGAGGACAGGGAACACTGAAGCTTTCTTT. This gives the protein CASSHQLARTGNTEAFF.

This chain uses TRBV7-9 with TRBJ2-5; D is unclear. CDR1 is SEHNR and CDR2 is FQNEAQ in the germline V gene (reference sequence). Trimming removed 0 bases from V and 5 bases from J, with 4 bases in between. The CDR3 is 12 amino acids. The CDR3 region is CASSLAGETQYF. CDR3 in DNA: TGTGCCAGCAGCTTAGCCGGGGAGACCCAGTACTTC.

The chain couples TRBV7-9 to TRBJ2-1; 9 positions match TRBD2. The junction had 8 bases not matched to a gene; V was cut back by 6 bases and J by 8 bases. This CDR3 comprises 14 residues. The germline V gene has CDR1 SEHNR and CDR2 FQNEAQ (reference sequence). CDR3 sequence reads: CASSRLAVWDEQFF. The CDR3 region has the DNA TGTGCCAGCAGTCGACTAGCGGTCTGGGATGAGCAGTTCTTC.

The chain is built from TRBV7-2 and TRBJ1-2; 8 nucleotides line up with TRBD1. Per germline, CDR1 SGHTA and CDR2 FQGNSA. With V trimmed by 5 bases and J by 8 bases, 7 bases remained unmatched. CDR3 length equals 13 residues. The CDR3 bases are TGTGCCAGCAGCCGCCAGGACAGGGACGGCTACACCTTC. Protein sequence: CASSRQDRDGYTF. The entire variable domain, with the rest obtained from reference TRBV7-2 and TRBJ1-2, is as follows: GAGVSQSPSNKVTEKGKDVELRCDPISGHTALYWYRQSLGQGLEFLIYFQGNSAPDKSGLPSDRFSAERTGGSVSTLTIQRTQQEDSAVYLCASSRQDRDGYTFGSGTRLTVV.

This clone has just a few counts. This chain connects TRBV15 to TRBJ1-5, with 7 bases that match TRBD1. Trimming took 3 bases from V and 6 from J; bases not matched to a gene: 2. CDR1 and CDR2 (germline): LNHNV, YYDKDF (reference sequence). CDR3 length equals 13 residues. CDR3 coding DNA: TGTGCCACCAGCAGTGACAGGGTTCAGCCCCAGCATTTT. Encoded protein: CATSSDRVQPQHF.

J is TRBJ1-6 and V is TRBV2, with 9 bases aligning to TRBD1. The V gene end was trimmed by 6 bases and the J gene end by 10 bases; junction bases not matched to a gene: 7. Germline CDR1 reads SNHLY; CDR2 reads FYNNEI. The CDR3 has 14 residues. The DNA of the CDR3 is TGTGCCAGCAGGATCCGGACAGGGGCCTCACCCCTCCACTTT. Translation: CASRIRTGASPLHF.

This sequence joins TRBV19 and TRBJ2-5; D is possibly TRBD1 (6 bases). Trimming shortened V by 6 bases and J by 8 bases, and 16 bases separated the two germline ends. Germline-derived CDR1 and CDR2 are LNHDA and SQIVND (reference sequence). The CDR3 loop spans 13 amino acids. CDR3 sequence reads: CASSSDSFATQYF. CDR3 DNA sequence: TGTGCCAGTAGCTCGGACAGCTTTGCAACCCAGTACTTC.

This chain links TRBV19 with TRBJ1-5; D call uncertain. This CDR3 has 16 amino acids. In germline, CDR1 is LNHDA, CDR2 SQIVND (reference sequence). With 2 bases removed from V and 0 bases from J, the gap between germline ends came to 11 bases. The CDR3 protein is CASSISGEVSNQPQHF. The DNA for the CDR3 is TGTGCCAGTAGTATATCGGGTGAGGTTAGCAATCAGCCCCAGCATTTT. Based on the CDR3 plus reference TRBV19 and TRBJ1-5, the full variable domain is DGGITQSPKYLFRKEGQNVTLSCEQNLNHDAMYWYRQDPGQGLRLIYYSQIVNDFQKGDIAEGYSVSREKKESFPLTVTSAQKNPTAFYLCASSISGEVSNQPQHFGDGTRLSIL.

The chain joins TRBV12-5 to TRBJ1-1; D gene ambiguous. In germline, CDR1 is LGHNT, CDR2 FRNRAP. The CDR3 extends over 13 amino acids. V was cut by 1 base and J by 10 bases, with 13 bases left in between. The CDR3 DNA reads as TGTGCTAGTGGTTTGGAAGGCCACGGCCCAGCTTTCTTT. Residues: CASGLEGHGPAFF. The complete variable domain, with remaining parts taken from reference TRBV12-5 and TRBJ1-1, reads DARVTQTPRHKVTEMGQEVTMRCQPILGHNTVFWYRQTMMQGLELLAYFRNRAPLDDSGMPKDRFSAEMPDATLATLKIQPSEPRDSAVYFCASGLEGHGPAFFGQGTRLTVV.

V gene TRBV14 combines with J gene TRBJ1-4; 7 positions agree with TRBD1. With 4 bases clipped from V and 4 bases from J, the junction kept 6 bases outside the gene matches. Germline values: CDR1 SGHDN, CDR2 FVKESK. The CDR3 loop spans 15 amino acids. The CDR3 loop reads CASSLGTALNEKLFF. CDR3 DNA sequence: TGTGCCAGCAGCCTCGGGACAGCCCTTAATGAAAAACTGTTTTTT.

The chain recombines TRBV9 with TRBJ1-3; D is undetermined. The ends were cut back, 5 bases at V and 0 bases at J, with 6 bases in the middle. This CDR3 region has 13 residues. Germline lookup yields CDR1 SGDLS and CDR2 YYNGEE. The CDR3 sequence is CASRGPSGNTIYF. CDR3 nucleotide sequence: TGTGCCAGCAGGGGTCCCTCTGGAAACACCATATATTTT. Variable domain in full (rest from reference TRBV9 and TRBJ1-3): DSGVTQTPKHLITATGQRVTLRCSPRSGDLSVYWYQQSLDQGLQFLIQYYNGEERAKGNILERFSAQQFPDLHSELNLSSLELGDSALYFCASRGPSGNTIYFGEGSWLTVV.

V usage is TRBV21-1 and J usage is TRBJ2-7. TRBV21-1 is given as a pseudogene. The CDR3 runs 13 residues. CDR3 loop: CASSPWSLGEQYF. The CDR3 bases are TGTGCCAGCAGTCCCTGGTCCCTTGGGGAGCAGTACTTC.

The chain combines TRBV11-3 with TRBJ2-5, with D maybe TRBD1 (5 bases). The germline V gene encodes CDR1 SGHNT and CDR2 YENEEA. This CDR3 contains 13 residues. With 5 bases removed from V and 5 bases from J, the gap between germline ends came to 12 bases. The CDR3 protein is CASSLGHLETQYF. As DNA, the CDR3 is TGTGCCAGCAGCCTCGGACACCTGGAGACCCAGTACTTC.

The V gene is TRBV27, the J gene TRBJ2-2, with 13 bases lining up with TRBD2. CDR1 and CDR2 from the germline V gene are MNHEY and SMNVEV (reference sequence). Trimming at V came to 6 bases and at J to 3 bases, leaving 4 bases not matched to a gene. This CDR3 is built from 16 residues. The CDR3: CASSPGLAGDTGELFF. CDR3 sequence (DNA): TGTGCCAGCAGCCCCGGACTAGCGGGGGACACCGGGGAGCTGTTTTTT.

V gene TRBV19 combines with J gene TRBJ1-3, with a tentative D call TRBD1 (6 bases). With 7 bases removed from V and 0 bases from J, the gap between germline ends came to 22 bases. This CDR3 spans 18 amino acids. Per the germline V gene, CDR1 is LNHDA and CDR2 is SQIVND (reference sequence). The CDR3 DNA reads TGTGCCAGTACCGATAAACAGGGCCGGGGGCTCTCTGGAAACACCATATATTTT. As protein: CASTDKQGRGLSGNTIYF.

This clone has just one count. The chain combines TRBV19 with TRBJ1-2; D is possibly TRBD1 (5 bases). Deletions cut 6 bases from V and 3 bases from J, with 8 bases between. CDR1 and CDR2 from the germline V gene are LNHDA and SQIVND (reference sequence). This CDR3 spans 12 amino acids. For the CDR3, the DNA is TGTGCCAGTAGCGCGACAGACTATGGCTACACCTTC. Amino acid sequence: CASSATDYGYTF.

This chain links TRBV27 with TRBJ2-7; D is unclear. Germline V gene sequence: CDR1 MNHEY, CDR2 SMNVEV (reference sequence). The CDR3 length is 11 residues. V lost 8 bases, J lost 3 bases, and 8 bases lay in between. The CDR3 loop reads CASGAFYEQYF. CDR3 nucleotide sequence: TGTGCCAGCGGCGCCTTCTACGAGCAGTACTTC.